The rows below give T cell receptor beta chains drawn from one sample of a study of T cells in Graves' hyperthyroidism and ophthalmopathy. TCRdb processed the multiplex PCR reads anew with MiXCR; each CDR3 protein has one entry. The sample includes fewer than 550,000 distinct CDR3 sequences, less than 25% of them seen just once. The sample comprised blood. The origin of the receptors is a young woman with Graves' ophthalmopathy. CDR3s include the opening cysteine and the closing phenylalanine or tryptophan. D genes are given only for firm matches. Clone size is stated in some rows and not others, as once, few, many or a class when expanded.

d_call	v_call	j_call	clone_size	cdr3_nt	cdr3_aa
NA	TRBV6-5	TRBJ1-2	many	TGTGCCAGCAGTTACTCCCGGGGGGACTATGGCTACACCTTC	CASSYSRGDYGYTF
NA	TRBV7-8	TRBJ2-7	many	TGTGCCAGCAGCCACCACCGGGACACAGGATACGAGCAGTACTTC	CASSHHRDTGYEQYF
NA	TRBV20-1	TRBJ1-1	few	TGCAGTGCTAGAGTACAGGGAGCGAACACTGAAGCTTTCTTT	CSARVQGANTEAFF
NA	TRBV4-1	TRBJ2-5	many	TGCGCCAGCAGCCAAATTAGGGAGACCCAGTACTTC	CASSQIRETQYF
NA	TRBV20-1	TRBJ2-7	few	TGCAGTGCTAGAGACAGGGAAGGGGGCTACGAGCAGTACTTC	CSARDREGGYEQYF
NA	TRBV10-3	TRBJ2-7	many	TGTGCCATCAGTGCCCTCGGGCGCGAGCAGTACTTC	CAISALGREQYF
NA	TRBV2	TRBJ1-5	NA	TGTGCCAGCACCCCGAATGCAGGCGCTAGCAATCAGCCCCAGCATTTT	CASTPNAGASNQPQHF
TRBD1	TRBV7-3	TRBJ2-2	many	TGTGCCAGCAGCTGGACGGGACAGACGAACACCGGGGAGCTGTTTTTT	CASSWTGQTNTGELFF
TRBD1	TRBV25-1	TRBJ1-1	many	TGTGCCAGCAGTGTTACAGGGGTGACTGAAGCTTTCTTT	CASSVTGVTEAFF
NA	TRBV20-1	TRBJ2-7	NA	TGCAGTGCTAGGCCGGGGGCCAGGCTCTACGAGCAGTACTTC	CSARPGARLYEQYF
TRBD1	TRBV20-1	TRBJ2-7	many	TGCAGTGCCCTGGGACAGGGGTCCTACGAGCAGTACTTC	CSALGQGSYEQYF
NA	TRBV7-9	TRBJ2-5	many	TGTGCCAGCAGCTCGACAAGACTAGGGGAGCAAGAGACCCAGTACTTC	CASSSTRLGEQETQYF
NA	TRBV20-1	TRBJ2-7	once	TGCAGTGCCGTTTTGTGGGTGAGCTCCTACGAGCAGTACTTC	CSAVLWVSSYEQYF
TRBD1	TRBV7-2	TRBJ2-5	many	TGTGCCAGCAGCTTTAACGCAGGGGGAGAGACCCAGTACTTC	CASSFNAGGETQYF
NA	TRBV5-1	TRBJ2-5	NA	TGCGCCAGCAGCCCCCCCCTGGAGGATTTGGAGACCCAGTACTTC	CASSPPLEDLETQYF
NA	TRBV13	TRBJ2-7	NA	TGTGCCAGCAGCCCCCGTTGGGCAGGGGTGCCCTACGAGCAGTACTTC	CASSPRWAGVPYEQYF
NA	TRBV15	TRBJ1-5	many	TGTGCCACCAGCAGAGATAAGGGGACCCCAAATCAGCCCCAGCATTTT	CATSRDKGTPNQPQHF
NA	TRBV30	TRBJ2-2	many	TGTGCCTGGAGTAGGGACATAGCCGGGGAGCTGTTTTTT	CAWSRDIAGELFF
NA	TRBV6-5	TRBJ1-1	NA	TGTGCCAGCAGTTACCGGACACACACTGAAGCTTTCTTT	CASSYRTHTEAFF
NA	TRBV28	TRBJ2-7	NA	TGTGCCAGCAGTTTGAACACCTACGAGCAGTACTTC	CASSLNTYEQYF
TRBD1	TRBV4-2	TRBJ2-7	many	TGTGCCAGCAGCCAAGATCGAAGGACAGGGTCCGAGCAGTACTTC	CASSQDRRTGSEQYF
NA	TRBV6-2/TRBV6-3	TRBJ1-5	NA	TGTGCCAGCAGTTTCAGGGGAATGGCAAGTCAGCCCCAGCATTTT	CASSFRGMASQPQHF
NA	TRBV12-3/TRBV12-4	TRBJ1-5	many	TGTGCCAGCAGTCAATACGGGACACGTCGGCAGCCCCAGCATTTT	CASSQYGTRRQPQHF
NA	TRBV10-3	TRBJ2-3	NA	TGTGCCATCACAGGTTCGGCCACAGATACGCAGTATTTT	CAITGSATDTQYF
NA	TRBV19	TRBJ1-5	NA	TGTGCCAGTGAGTGGGGTATCGCGGGACAGCCCCAGCATTTT	CASEWGIAGQPQHF
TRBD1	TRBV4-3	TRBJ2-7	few	TGCGCCAGCAGCCAAGATCAATCTAGGGGGGACAGGACCTACGAGCAGTACTTC	CASSQDQSRGDRTYEQYF
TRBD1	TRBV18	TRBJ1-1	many	TGTGCCAGCCATGCAGGGGGCGCAGGGACTGAAGCTTTCTTT	CASHAGGAGTEAFF
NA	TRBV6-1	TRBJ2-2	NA	TGTGCCAGCCAGGACGCGAACACCGGGGAGCTGTTTTTT	CASQDANTGELFF
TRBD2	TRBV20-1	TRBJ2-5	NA	TGCAGTGCTAATGTAGCGGGAGGGCCGAGTGAGACCCAGTACTTC	CSANVAGGPSETQYF